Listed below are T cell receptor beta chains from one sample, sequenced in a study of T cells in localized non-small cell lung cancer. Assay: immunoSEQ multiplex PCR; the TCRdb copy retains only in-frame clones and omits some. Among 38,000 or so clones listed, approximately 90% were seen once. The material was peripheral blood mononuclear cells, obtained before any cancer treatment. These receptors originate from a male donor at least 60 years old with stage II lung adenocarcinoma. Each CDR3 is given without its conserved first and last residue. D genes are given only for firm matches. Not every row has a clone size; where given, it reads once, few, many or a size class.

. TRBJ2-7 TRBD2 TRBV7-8 ASSSTPRTSGYYEQY
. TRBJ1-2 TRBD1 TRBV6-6 ASSRQGTSNYGYT
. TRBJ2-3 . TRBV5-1 ASSLGPGGTDTQY
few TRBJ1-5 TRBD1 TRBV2 ASSVTGVSQPQH
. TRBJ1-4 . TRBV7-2 ASSLEGTRNEKLF
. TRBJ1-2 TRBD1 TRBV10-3 AISESPWTGDYGYT
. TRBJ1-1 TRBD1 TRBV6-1 ASTGTAHTEAF
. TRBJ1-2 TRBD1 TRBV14 ASSQGTGVYGYT
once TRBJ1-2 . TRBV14 ASSRRQGSFEGYT
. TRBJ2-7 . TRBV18 ASSLLEGGGYEQY
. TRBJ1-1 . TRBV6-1 ASFPSGRNTEAF
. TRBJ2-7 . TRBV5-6 ASSLFLYEQY
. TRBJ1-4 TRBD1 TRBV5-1 ASGTGAANEKLF
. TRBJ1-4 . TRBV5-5 ASSLEVGGRNEKLF
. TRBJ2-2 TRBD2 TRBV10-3 AISEPTGLAGNTGELF
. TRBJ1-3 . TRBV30 VLDGGTGNTIY
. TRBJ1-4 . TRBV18 ASSPTTGQEEKLF
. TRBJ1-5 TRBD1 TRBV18 ASSGQGRGNQPQH
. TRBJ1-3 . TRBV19 ASGSGLSGNTIY
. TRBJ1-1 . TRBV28 ASSLRANTEAF
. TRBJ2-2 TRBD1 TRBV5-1 ASSSQGANTGELF
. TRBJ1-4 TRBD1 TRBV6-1 ASRDSGVEKLF
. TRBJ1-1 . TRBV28 ASSYSSGTGNTEAF
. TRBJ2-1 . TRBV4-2 ASSQDLWGDEQF
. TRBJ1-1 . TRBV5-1 ASSFDLNTEAF
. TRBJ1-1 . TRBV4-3 ASSQEVRNTEAF
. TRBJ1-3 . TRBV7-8 ASSLGGAGLLAFAGNTIY
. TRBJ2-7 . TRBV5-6 ASSPTDNYEQY
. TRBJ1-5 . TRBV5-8 ASSLGRGSRQPQH
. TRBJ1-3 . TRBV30 AWIQGFGGNTIY
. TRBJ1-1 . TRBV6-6 ASRRDTEAF
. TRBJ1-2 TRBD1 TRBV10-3 AIRGQGISDYGYT
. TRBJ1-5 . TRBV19 ASFGPPQH
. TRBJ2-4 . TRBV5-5 ASSKNRAAENIQY
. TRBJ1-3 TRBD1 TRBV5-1 ASSLVPGTGPGNTIY
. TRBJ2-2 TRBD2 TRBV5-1 ASSLRAGGGELF
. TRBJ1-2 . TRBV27 ASSPRGSNYGYT
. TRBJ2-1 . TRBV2 ASSDGTAGNEQF
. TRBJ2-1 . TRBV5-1 ASSFGLGSPGPKHNEQF
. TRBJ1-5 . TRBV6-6 ASSPGRDQPQH
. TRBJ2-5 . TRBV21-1 ASSKGQTGGKRETQY
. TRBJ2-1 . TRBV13 ASSFRLGTYNEQF
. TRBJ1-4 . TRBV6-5 ASRRDGNEKLF
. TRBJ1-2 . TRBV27 ASSLVHNYGYT
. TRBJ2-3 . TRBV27 ASSWGRADTQY
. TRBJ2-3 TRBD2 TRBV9 ASSGIAGFSTDTQY
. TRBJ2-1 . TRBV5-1 ASRGGLWTSYNEQF
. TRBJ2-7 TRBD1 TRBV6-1 ASRMDRAGEQY
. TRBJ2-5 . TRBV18 ASSIRPRAAGETQY
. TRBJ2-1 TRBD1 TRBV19 ASSISGTGSYNEQF
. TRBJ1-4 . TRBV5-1 ASSRRDGINEKLF
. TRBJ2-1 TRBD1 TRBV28 ASSPGQGGYNEQF
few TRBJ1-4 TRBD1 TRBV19 ASSIGWRGRKVLEKLF
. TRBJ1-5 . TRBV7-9 ASSSEGNQPQH
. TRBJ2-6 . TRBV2 ASSETISGANVLT
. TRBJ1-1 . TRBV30 AWSAPQNTEAF
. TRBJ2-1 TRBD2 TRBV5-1 ASSLGFSGPEQF
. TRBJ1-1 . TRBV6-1 ASTAAGMNTEAF
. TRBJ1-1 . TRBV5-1 ASSLAAIGEAF
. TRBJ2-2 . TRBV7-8 ASSLRGHPQVAGELF